This TCR beta chain originates from a study of cytomegalovirus exposure and HLA in healthy donors. Findings and caveats of the study: The authors assumed roughly uniform sequencing depth across donors for presence/absence analyses. In vitro testing confirmed a few CMV-associated chains as specific for CMV antigens. Both high specificity and high sensitivity reportedly marked the classifier's diagnosis of cytomegalovirus status. Across donors, most TCRs were seen rarely, yet some public ones were widespread.

Turning to this clone: Antigen specificity is unknown.

The PCR was carried out with 60 Vbeta primers and 13 Jbeta primers. The repertoire was sequenced with immunoSEQ multiplex PCR; TCRdb's copy has only in-frame clones and lacks some. The sample comprises 110,000 to 150,000 clones, about 80% of which are singletons, and 9% to 10% rests with the top ten. Trimming pared 9 bases from V and 3 bases from J, leaving 13 bases between. Germline loops: CDR1 MNHEY, CDR2 SMNVEV (reference sequence). The CDR3 has 13 residues. The sequence was obtained from an older woman in good health and CMV-seropositive. Sequences were obtained from PBMCs. The chain carries TRBV27 and TRBJ2-3, with D perhaps TRBD2 (6 bases). CDR3 sequence reads: CASSWGETDTQYF. The CDR3 DNA is TGTGCCAGTTCCTGGGGGGAGACAGATACGCAGTATTTT.